The 4 T cell receptor beta chains listed next were all sequenced from one sample in a study of T-cell memory formation after mild COVID-19. TCRdb ran MiXCR on the 5' RACE reads and lists one entry per CDR3 protein. The sample lists 250,000 to 300,000 distinct CDR3 sequences, about a sixth occurring once. Sequenced material: PBMCs or a T cell subset sorted from them (not recorded which). Source of these receptors: a man between 18 and 35 years old who had mild COVID-19 (a few samples of this study predate the infection). Cell type and time point are not known.

This chain links TRBV29-1 with TRBJ2-1, with 8 positions matching TRBD1. The CDR3 has 14 residues. V shed 5 bases and J 4 bases; nucleotides not matched to a gene: 7. Germline lookup yields CDR1 SQVTM and CDR2 ANQGSEA. The CDR3 DNA reads as TGCAGCGTTCGCCGGGACAGGACGTACAATGAGCAGTTCTTC. Protein product: CSVRRDRTYNEQFF.

V usage is TRBV12-3 or TRBV12-4 and J usage is TRBJ2-3; D not resolved. Trimming pared 3 bases from V and 9 bases from J, leaving 13 bases between. CDR3 length: 13 amino acids. The CDR3 region is CASSFTSKGTQYF. The CDR3 nucleotides read TGTGCCAGCAGTTTCACCTCCAAAGGGACGCAGTATTTT.

This clonotype was picked up a small number of times. The CDR3 DNA reads TGCGCCAGCAGTGGAGACATCCAAGAGACCCAGTACTTC. Residues: CASSGDIQETQYF. The V and J genes are TRBV10-2 and TRBJ2-5, with D unclear. This CDR3 is built from 13 residues. The germline gives CDR1 WSHSY, CDR2 SAAADI. The ends were cut back, 4 bases at V and 1 base at J, with 7 bases in the middle.

This clonotype was observed many times. V gene TRBV6-5 combines with J gene TRBJ2-3; D gene uncertain. CDR3 length: 15 residues. The ends were cut back, 4 bases at V and 2 bases at J, with 13 bases in the middle. Germline V gives CDR1 MNHEY, CDR2 SVGAGI. This CDR3 is CASSSGRVLTDTQYF. The CDR3 nucleotides are TGTGCCAGCAGTTCGGGTCGGGTCCTCACAGATACGCAGTATTTT.